This TCR beta chain appears in the sequencing data of a study of cytomegalovirus exposure and HLA in healthy donors. Study in general: The same platform used for the 500 to 850 first-cohort repertoires was also used for the 90 to 150 validation repertoires, as a later analysis reported. Findings of the study overall: According to reports, the classifier identified cytomegalovirus status with high specificity and sensitivity. Fewer than 200 TCR beta chains were listed as cytomegalovirus-associated. A few CMV-associated chains proved CMV antigen-specific in vitro.

As to this clone: Its antigen remains unknown.

This table comes from immunoSEQ multiplex PCR, and its TCRdb copy is limited to in-frame clones, with some not included. The table records 90,000 to 150,000 clones, around 87% of them present only once. Trimming left V 6 bases short and J 3 bases short, with 18 bases between. This CDR3 spans 15 amino acids. Germline CDR1 reads MNHEY; CDR2 reads SVGAGI. V and J are TRBV6-5 and TRBJ2-7, with D possibly matching TRBD2 (5 bases). The source material was PBMCs. The sequence was obtained from a woman in her late teens or twenties in good health and CMV-seropositive. CDR3 nucleotides: TGTGCCAGCAGCCCAACCGGGAAGCTGAACTACGAGCAGTACTTC. The encoded protein is CASSPTGKLNYEQYF.